This is a list of T cell receptor beta chains from one sample in a study of identical twins. One entry per CDR3 protein, called by TCRdb with MiXCR from the 5' RACE reads. Of about 690,000 distinct CDR3 sequences in the sample, 20% to 25% were seen once. This sample also belongs to another study, concerning T cells expressing NK-cell markers.

Sequences were obtained from PBMCs. The receptors derive from a woman between 18 and 30 years old in good health. Both conserved end residues are part of each CDR3. D genes are given only for firm matches. Not all rows give a size; the values are once, few, many and, for expanded clones, a class.

size	D	V	J	DNA	CDR3
NA	TRBD2	TRBV5-1	TRBJ2-7	TGCGCCAGCTCAAATCCGGGACTAGCGGTTAACGAGCAGTACTTC	CASSNPGLAVNEQYF
NA	TRBD1	TRBV3-1	TRBJ2-2	TGTGCCAGCAGCCCCAATGGGGACAGGTCTGGCGGGGAGCTGTTTTTT	CASSPNGDRSGGELFF
NA	NA	TRBV6-1	TRBJ1-4	TGTGCCAGCAGTGGACCGGGAACAGTTAATGAAAAACTGTTTTTT	CASSGPGTVNEKLFF
NA	NA	TRBV7-8	TRBJ2-5	TGTGCCAGCAGCCCCGCACGGGAGTACCAGACCCAGTACTTC	CASSPAREYQTQYF
NA	TRBD2	TRBV9	TRBJ2-3	TGTGCCAGCAGCGTAGAAGCGGGACTGAGCACAGATACGCAGTATTTT	CASSVEAGLSTDTQYF
few	TRBD2	TRBV30	TRBJ2-7	TGTGCCTGGAGCGCTAGCGGTTCCTTTTACGAGCAGTACTTC	CAWSASGSFYEQYF
NA	NA	TRBV24-1	TRBJ2-1	TGTGCCACCAGTGCCACAGGAGGATACAATGAGCAGTTCTTC	CATSATGGYNEQFF
NA	NA	TRBV20-1	TRBJ2-5	TGCAGTGCTGGCGGCCGGACCCAGTACTTC	CSAGGRTQYF
NA	NA	TRBV19	TRBJ1-5	TGTGCCAGTACCACGGACAGCCCTAATCAGCCCCAGCATTTT	CASTTDSPNQPQHF
few	TRBD2	TRBV6-1	TRBJ2-3	TGTGCCAGCAAGTGGGCTAGCGGGGCCACAGATACGCAGTATTTT	CASKWASGATDTQYF
few	NA	TRBV9	TRBJ2-3	TGTGCCAGCAGCGTTGATCGAGTGGGCCTTACGCAGTATTTT	CASSVDRVGLTQYF
many	NA	TRBV9	TRBJ2-1	TGTGCCAGCAGCTCCTCTCCCTCCGTCGGTGAGCAGTTCTTC	CASSSSPSVGEQFF
NA	NA	TRBV7-2	TRBJ2-7	TGTGCCAGCAGCTTAGTGGGTGGGCGGACCTACGAGCAGTACTTC	CASSLVGGRTYEQYF
few	NA	TRBV7-9	TRBJ1-2	TGTGCCAGCAGCTCACCGGGACTACGGTCCTATGGCTACACCTTC	CASSSPGLRSYGYTF
NA	NA	TRBV6-2/TRBV6-3	TRBJ1-6	TGTGCCAGCAGTTACGGTTCACCCCTCCACTTT	CASSYGSPLHF
NA	NA	TRBV28	TRBJ2-5	TGTGCCAGCAGCTTTATCCCTAAGTCCTGGAGGGACAATCCACGGGAGACCCAGTACTTC	CASSFIPKSWRDNPRETQYF
NA	NA	TRBV12-3/TRBV12-4	TRBJ1-1	TGTGCCAGCAGGGTAGGTAGGTCTGAAGCTTTCTTT	CASRVGRSEAFF
NA	NA	TRBV19	TRBJ2-1	TGTGCCAGTAGTGGGGGGACGGGGTACATGCATGAGCAGTTCTTC	CASSGGTGYMHEQFF
many	NA	TRBV20-1	TRBJ2-7	TGCAGTGCTAGCGCTCCCTTAGTTTCCTACGAGCAGTACTTC	CSASAPLVSYEQYF
NA	TRBD1	TRBV5-1	TRBJ1-1	TGCGCCAGCAGCCACCCACGGACAGGGGGTAGGACTGAAGCTTTCTTT	CASSHPRTGGRTEAFF
NA	NA	TRBV6-2/TRBV6-3	TRBJ2-3	TGTGCCAGCAGTTCTCACGACCGGGGACGAGGGTTAGATACGCAGTATTTT	CASSSHDRGRGLDTQYF
NA	TRBD1	TRBV18	TRBJ1-1	TGTGCCAGCTCACCATTCGGCGGACAGGGGGCCGGCACTGAAGCTTTCTTT	CASSPFGGQGAGTEAFF
few	NA	TRBV20-1	TRBJ2-7	TGCAGTGCTGCTGCTGTACAGGGAAGGAGCTCCTACGAGCAGTACTTC	CSAAAVQGRSSYEQYF
many	TRBD1	TRBV29-1	TRBJ1-4	TGCACCTTTTCCATCCGGGACAGGGAGGAGTGGGCTAATGAAAAACTGTTTTTT	CTFSIRDREEWANEKLFF
few	NA	TRBV27	TRBJ1-2	TGTGCCAGCAGTTTATCGTACAGGGTATATGGCTACACCTTC	CASSLSYRVYGYTF